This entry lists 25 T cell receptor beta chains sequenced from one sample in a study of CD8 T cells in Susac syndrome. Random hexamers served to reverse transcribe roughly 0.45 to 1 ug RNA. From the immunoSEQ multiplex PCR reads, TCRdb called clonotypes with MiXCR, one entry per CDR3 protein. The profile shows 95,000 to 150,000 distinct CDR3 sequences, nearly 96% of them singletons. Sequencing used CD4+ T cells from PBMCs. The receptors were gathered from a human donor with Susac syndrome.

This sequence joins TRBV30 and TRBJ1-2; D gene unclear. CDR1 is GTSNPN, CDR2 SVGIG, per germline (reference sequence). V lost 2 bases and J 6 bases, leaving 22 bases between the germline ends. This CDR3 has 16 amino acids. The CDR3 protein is CAWSLLRLGGDNGYTF. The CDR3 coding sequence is TGTGCCTGGAGTTTGCTTAGACTTGGTGGAGACAATGGCTACACCTTC.

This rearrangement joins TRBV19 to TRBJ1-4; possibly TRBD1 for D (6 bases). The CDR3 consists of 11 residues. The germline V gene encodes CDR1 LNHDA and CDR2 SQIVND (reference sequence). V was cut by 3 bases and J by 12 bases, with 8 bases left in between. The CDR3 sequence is CASSIYRELFF. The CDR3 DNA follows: TGTGCCAGTAGTATTTACAGGGAACTGTTTTTT.

CDR3 sequence (DNA): TGCAGCGTAGTACAGGGGGGTGAGACCCAGTACTTC. Amino acids: CSVVQGGETQYF. This rearrangement joins TRBV29-1 to TRBJ2-5; 8 nucleotides line up with TRBD1. The CDR3 spans 12 residues. The germline V gene has CDR1 SQVTM and CDR2 ANQGSEA. With 6 bases clipped from V and 5 bases from J, the junction kept 5 bases outside the gene matches.

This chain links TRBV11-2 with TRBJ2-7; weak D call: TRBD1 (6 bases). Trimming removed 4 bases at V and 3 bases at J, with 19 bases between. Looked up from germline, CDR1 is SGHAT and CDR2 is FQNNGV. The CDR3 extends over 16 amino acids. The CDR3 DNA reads TGTGCCAGCAGCTCACAAAAGGACAGCCCGATCTACGAGCAGTACTTC. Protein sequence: CASSSQKDSPIYEQYF.

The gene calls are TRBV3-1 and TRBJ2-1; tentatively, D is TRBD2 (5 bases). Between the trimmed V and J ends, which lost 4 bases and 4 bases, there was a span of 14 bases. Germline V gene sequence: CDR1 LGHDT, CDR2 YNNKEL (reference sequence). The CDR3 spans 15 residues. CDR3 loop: CASSPRGKPYNEQFF. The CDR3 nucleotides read TGTGCCAGCAGCCCTCGGGGTAAACCTTACAATGAGCAGTTCTTC.

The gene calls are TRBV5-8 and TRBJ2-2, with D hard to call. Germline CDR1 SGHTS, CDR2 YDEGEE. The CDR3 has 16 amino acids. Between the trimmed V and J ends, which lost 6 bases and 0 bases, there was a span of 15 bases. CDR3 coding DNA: TGTGCCAGCAACTTCCCGCCGGCTACGAACACCGGGGAGCTGTTTTTT. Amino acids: CASNFPPATNTGELFF.

CDR3 amino acids: CACQQGAFGANVLTF. In DNA form, the CDR3 reads TGCGCCTGCCAACAGGGAGCCTTCGGGGCCAACGTCCTGACTTTC. The chain uses TRBV5-1 and TRBJ2-6; possible D gene TRBD1, 6 bases. Trimming removed 10 bases at V and 4 bases at J, with 18 bases between. CDR1 and CDR2 (germline): SGHRS, YFSETQ. The CDR3 totals 15 residues. Full variable domain (remainder filled in from reference TRBV5-1 and TRBJ2-6): KAGVTQTPRYLIKTRGQQVTLSCSPISGHRSVSWYQQTPGQGLQFLFEYFSETQRNKGNFPGRFSGRQFSNSRSEMNVSTLELGDSALYLCACQQGAFGANVLTFGAGSRLTVL.

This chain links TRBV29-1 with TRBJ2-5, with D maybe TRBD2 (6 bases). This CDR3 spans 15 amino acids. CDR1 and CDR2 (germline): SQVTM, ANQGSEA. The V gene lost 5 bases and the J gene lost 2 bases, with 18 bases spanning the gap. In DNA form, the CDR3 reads TGCAGCGTTTCGGCGTTACTAGCTCGTCAAGAGACCCAGTACTTC. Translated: CSVSALLARQETQYF.

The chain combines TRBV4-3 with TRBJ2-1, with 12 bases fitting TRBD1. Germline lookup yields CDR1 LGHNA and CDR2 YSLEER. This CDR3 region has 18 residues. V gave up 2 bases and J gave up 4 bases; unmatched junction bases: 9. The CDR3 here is CASSQIIKGQGAYNEQFF. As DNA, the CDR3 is TGCGCCAGCAGCCAAATTATTAAGGGACAGGGGGCATACAATGAGCAGTTCTTC.

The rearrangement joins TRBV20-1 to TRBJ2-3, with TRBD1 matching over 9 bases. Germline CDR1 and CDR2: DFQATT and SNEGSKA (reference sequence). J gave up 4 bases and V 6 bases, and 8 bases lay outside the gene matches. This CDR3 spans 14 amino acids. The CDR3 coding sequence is TGCAGTGCCCCCCGGACAGGGGTGGCAGATACGCAGTATTTT. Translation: CSAPRTGVADTQYF.

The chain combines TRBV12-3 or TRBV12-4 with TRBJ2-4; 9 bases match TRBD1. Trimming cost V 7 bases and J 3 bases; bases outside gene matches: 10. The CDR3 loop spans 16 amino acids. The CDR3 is CASTPGTGLVKNIQYF. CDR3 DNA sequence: TGTGCCAGCACTCCCGGGACAGGGCTTGTCAAAAACATTCAGTACTTC.

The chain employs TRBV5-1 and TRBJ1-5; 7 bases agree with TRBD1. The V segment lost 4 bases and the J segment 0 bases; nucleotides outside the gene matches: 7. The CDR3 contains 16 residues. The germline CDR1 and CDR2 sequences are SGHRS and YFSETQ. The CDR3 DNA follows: TGCGCCAGCAGCCCCGGGGACAGCCATAGCAATCAGCCCCAGCATTTT. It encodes CASSPGDSHSNQPQHF.

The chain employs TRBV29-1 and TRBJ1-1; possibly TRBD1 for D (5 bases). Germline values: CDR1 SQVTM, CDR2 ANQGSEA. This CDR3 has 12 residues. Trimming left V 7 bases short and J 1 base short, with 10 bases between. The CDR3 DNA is TGCAGCGGATGGGACGCGAACACTGAAGCTTTCTTT. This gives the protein CSGWDANTEAFF.

As DNA, the CDR3 is TGCGCCAGCAGCCCAACTGGGACCTCCAGAGAAAAACTGTTTTTT. Protein product: CASSPTGTSREKLFF. This sequence joins TRBV4-3 and TRBJ1-4, with D perhaps TRBD1 (5 bases). The CDR3 consists of 15 residues. Germline CDR1 LGHNA, CDR2 YSLEER. The V end was cut by 4 bases, the J end by 8 bases, with 17 bases between.

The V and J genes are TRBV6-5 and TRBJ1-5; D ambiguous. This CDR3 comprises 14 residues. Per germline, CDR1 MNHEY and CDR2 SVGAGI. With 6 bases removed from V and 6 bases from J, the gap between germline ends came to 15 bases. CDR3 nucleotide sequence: TGTGCCAGCAGCACCCGACGGTCGATTCAGCCCCAGCATTTT. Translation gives CASSTRRSIQPQHF.

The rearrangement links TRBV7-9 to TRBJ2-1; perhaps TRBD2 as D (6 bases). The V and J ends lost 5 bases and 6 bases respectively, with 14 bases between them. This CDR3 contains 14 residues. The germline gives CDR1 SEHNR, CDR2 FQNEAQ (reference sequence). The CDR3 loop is CASSQSGRVNEQFF. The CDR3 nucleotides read TGTGCCAGCAGCCAATCCGGGAGAGTCAATGAGCAGTTCTTC. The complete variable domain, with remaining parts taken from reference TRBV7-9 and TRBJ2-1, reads DTGVSQNPRHKITKRGQNVTFRCDPISEHNRLYWYRQTLGQGPEFLTYFQNEAQLEKSRLLSDRFSAERPKGSFSTLEIQRTEQGDSAMYLCASSQSGRVNEQFFGPGTRLTVL.

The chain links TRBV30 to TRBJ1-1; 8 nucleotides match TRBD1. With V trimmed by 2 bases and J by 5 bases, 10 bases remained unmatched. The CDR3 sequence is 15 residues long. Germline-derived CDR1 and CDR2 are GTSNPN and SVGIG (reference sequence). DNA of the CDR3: TGTGCCTGGAGTACCCTTGGCAGGGGGCGAACTGAAGCTTTCTTT. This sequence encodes CAWSTLGRGRTEAFF.

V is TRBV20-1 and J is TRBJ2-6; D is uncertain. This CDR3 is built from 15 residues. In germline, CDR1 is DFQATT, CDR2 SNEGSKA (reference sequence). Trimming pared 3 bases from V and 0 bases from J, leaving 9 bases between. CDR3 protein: CSASIPNSGANVLTF. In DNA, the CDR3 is TGCAGTGCTAGTATCCCCAACTCTGGGGCCAACGTCCTGACTTTC.

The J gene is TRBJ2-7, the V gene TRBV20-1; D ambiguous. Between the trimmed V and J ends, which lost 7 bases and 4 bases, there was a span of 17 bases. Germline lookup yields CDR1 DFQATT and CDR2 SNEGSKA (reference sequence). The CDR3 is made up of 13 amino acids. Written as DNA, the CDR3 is TGCAGTGGTCCCTCCGTGGAGAAGTACGAGCAGTACTTC. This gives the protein CSGPSVEKYEQYF.

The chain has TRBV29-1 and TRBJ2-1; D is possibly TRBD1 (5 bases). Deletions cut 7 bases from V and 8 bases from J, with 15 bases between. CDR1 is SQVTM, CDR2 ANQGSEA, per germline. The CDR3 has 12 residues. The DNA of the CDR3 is TGCAGCGCTGAGCCAGGGCATGATGAGCAGTTCTTC. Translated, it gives CSAEPGHDEQFF.

CDR3 coding DNA: TGTGCCAGCTCACCACACCTGGTGTATCAGCCCCAGCATTTT. Its translation: CASSPHLVYQPQHF. The chain employs TRBV18 and TRBJ1-5; D is ambiguous. The CDR3 consists of 14 residues. The V and J ends lost 1 base and 5 bases respectively, with 9 bases between them. The V gene's germline CDR1 is KGHSH and CDR2 LQKENI.

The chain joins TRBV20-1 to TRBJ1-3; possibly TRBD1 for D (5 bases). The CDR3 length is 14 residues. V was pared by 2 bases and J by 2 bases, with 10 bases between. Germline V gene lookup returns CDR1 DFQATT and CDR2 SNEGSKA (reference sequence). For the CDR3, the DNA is TGCAGTGCTAGACAGGGAGGCACTGGAAACACCATATATTTT. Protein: CSARQGGTGNTIYF.

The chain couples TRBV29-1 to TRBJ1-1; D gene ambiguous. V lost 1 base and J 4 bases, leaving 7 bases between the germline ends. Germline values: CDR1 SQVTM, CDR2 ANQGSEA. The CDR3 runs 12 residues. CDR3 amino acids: CSVEGASTEAFF. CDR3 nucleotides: TGCAGCGTTGAAGGGGCTAGCACTGAAGCTTTCTTT.

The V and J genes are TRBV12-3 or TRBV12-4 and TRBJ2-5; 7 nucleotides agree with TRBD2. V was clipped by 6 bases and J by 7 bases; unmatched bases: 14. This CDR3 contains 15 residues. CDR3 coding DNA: TGTGCCAGCAGCCCCCCGGGGGGAGCGTTTGGGACCCAGTACTTC. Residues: CASSPPGGAFGTQYF.

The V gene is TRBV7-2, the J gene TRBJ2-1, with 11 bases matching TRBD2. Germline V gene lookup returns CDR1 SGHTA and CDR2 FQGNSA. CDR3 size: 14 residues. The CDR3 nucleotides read TGTGCAGTAGCGGGAGGGCCGTACTACAATGAGCAGTTCTTC. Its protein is CAVAGGPYYNEQFF.